A single sample gave rise to the 31 T cell receptor beta chains below, sequenced in a study of T-cell reconstitution after alpha-beta-depleted transplantation in children. The TCRbeta library incorporated unique molecular identifiers. TCRdb recomputed calls from the PCR reads with MiXCR, one row per CDR3 protein. Of about 420,000 distinct CDR3 sequences listed, under 20% are singletons. The sequenced sample was PBMCs, mostly from graft donor cells, obtained 360 days after TCRalphabeta/CD19-depleted stem cell transplant. Receptors originate from a boy younger than two who had a stem cell transplant for Wiskott-Aldrich syndrome, so the T cells may come from the graft donor.

This clonotype was picked up a small number of times. This rearrangement joins TRBV12-3 or TRBV12-4 to TRBJ2-3, with 7 bases lining up with TRBD2. After removal of 6 bases from V and 0 bases from J, the junction contained 15 bases not matched to a gene. CDR3 length: 18 residues. The CDR3 DNA reads as TGTGCCAGCAGCCCGAGGCGGGGAGGGATGGGAAGCACAGATACGCAGTATTTT. Its translation is CASSPRRGGMGSTDTQYF.

This clonotype was observed at least ten times. The rearrangement links TRBV12-3 or TRBV12-4 to TRBJ2-5; D might be TRBD2 (6 bases). The CDR3 sequence is 13 residues long. V lost 11 bases and J 3 bases, leaving 16 bases between the germline ends. CDR3 in amino acids: CAAGGPTKETQYF. The CDR3 region has the DNA TGTGCCGCAGGAGGGCCGACGAAAGAGACCCAGTACTTC.

There are a few counts of this clonotype. The rearrangement links TRBV12-3 or TRBV12-4 to TRBJ2-5, with TRBD2 identical over 8 bases. After removal of 3 bases from V and 4 bases from J, the junction contained 7 bases not matched to a gene. The CDR3 sequence is 15 residues long. DNA of the CDR3: TGTGCCAGCAGTTTTCCCTCACGGGGGGGAGAGACCCAGTACTTC. It specifies CASSFPSRGGETQYF.

The chain combines TRBV11-3 with TRBJ2-3; either TRBD1 or TRBD2 may supply D (5 bases each). The CDR3 loop spans 15 amino acids. V was pared by 9 bases and J by 5 bases, with 21 bases between. Germline loops: CDR1 SGHNT, CDR2 YENEEA. The CDR3 DNA follows: TGTGCCAGTTGCCGGGACGCAAGAAGGTTAGATACGCAGTATTTT. It codes for CASCRDARRLDTQYF.

The table lists this clonotype with a few counts. The rearrangement links TRBV5-1 to TRBJ2-5; no clear D gene. The germline CDR1 and CDR2 sequences are SGHRS and YFSETQ. The CDR3 has 14 residues. Trimming shortened V by 2 bases and J by 0 bases, and 8 bases separated the two germline ends. The CDR3 bases are TGCGCCAGCAGCTTTTCTACAGACCAAGAGACCCAGTACTTC. Encoded protein: CASSFSTDQETQYF.

J is TRBJ2-2 and V is TRBV10-3; TRBD2 agrees at 8 bases. The CDR3 is made up of 16 amino acids. Unmatched junction bases numbered 6, after V lost 4 bases and J lost 2 bases. CDR1 ENHRY and CDR2 SYGVKD come from the germline V gene. Here the CDR3 reads CAISAGAGANTGELFF. The CDR3 DNA reads as TGTGCCATCAGTGCGGGAGCGGGGGCCAACACCGGGGAGCTGTTTTTT.

The chain recombines TRBV5-1 with TRBJ2-7, with D possibly called TRBD1 or TRBD2 (5 bases each). CDR1 and CDR2 from the germline V gene are SGHRS and YFSETQ. The CDR3 length is 15 residues. Trimming shortened V by 1 base and J by 5 bases, and 16 bases separated the two germline ends. CDR3 in amino acids: CASSLPGRIVNEQYF. CDR3 nucleotides: TGCGCCAGCAGCTTGCCGGGACGGATAGTGAACGAGCAGTACTTC.

CDR3 DNA sequence: TGTGCCAGCAGTGGGGACCTAGCTGATAATGAGCAGTTCTTC. This codes for CASSGDLADNEQFF. The rearrangement joins TRBV2 to TRBJ2-1; D is possibly TRBD1 or TRBD2 (5 bases each). Germline V CDR1 and CDR2: SNHLY, FYNNEI. There are 14 residues in the CDR3. V was trimmed by 4 bases and J by 7 bases, leaving 14 bases between them.

The chain combines TRBV28 with TRBJ2-2; TRBD2 is a possible D gene (6 bases). Trimming cost V 1 base and J 0 bases, with 12 bases left between them. Germline V CDR1 and CDR2: MDHEN, SYDVKM. There are 17 residues in the CDR3. The CDR3 spells CASSLSIADANTGELFF. In DNA form, the CDR3 reads TGTGCCAGCAGTTTATCAATAGCGGATGCGAACACCGGGGAGCTGTTTTTT.

The chain joins TRBV18 to TRBJ2-3; D is perhaps TRBD1 (5 bases). Germline CDR1 and CDR2: KGHSH and LQKENI. V was trimmed by 3 bases and J by 4 bases, leaving 14 bases between them. The CDR3 consists of 15 residues. The CDR3 sequence is CASSPWPLRADTQYF. The CDR3 DNA follows: TGTGCCAGCTCACCGTGGCCACTCAGGGCAGATACGCAGTATTTT.

The genes are TRBV5-1 and TRBJ2-2; D gene uncertain. Per the germline V gene, CDR1 is SGHRS and CDR2 is YFSETQ. With 3 bases removed from V and 1 base from J, the gap between germline ends came to 10 bases. The CDR3 loop spans 15 amino acids. The CDR3 coding sequence is TGCGCCAGCAGCTACGGTGGTGGGAACACCGGGGAGCTGTTTTTT. It yields the protein CASSYGGGNTGELFF. The whole variable domain, remainder taken from reference TRBV5-1 and TRBJ2-2, is KAGVTQTPRYLIKTRGQQVTLSCSPISGHRSVSWYQQTPGQGLQFLFEYFSETQRNKGNFPGRFSGRQFSNSRSEMNVSTLELGDSALYLCASSYGGGNTGELFFGEGSRLTVL.

This clonotype was recorded a few times. The chain couples TRBV12-3 or TRBV12-4 to TRBJ1-5; D gene unclear. Trimming left V 3 bases short and J 2 bases short, with 5 bases between. The CDR3 contains 13 residues. This CDR3 is CASSLLRNQPQHF. The CDR3 DNA reads TGTGCCAGCAGTTTGCTTCGCAATCAGCCCCAGCATTTT.

This chain connects TRBV12-3 or TRBV12-4 to TRBJ1-6; TRBD1 aligns across 10 bases. The CDR3 sequence is 15 residues long. V dropped 7 bases and J dropped 9; count of bases not matched to a gene: 9. The CDR3: CASTPLGQGLSPLHF. The CDR3 DNA follows: TGTGCCAGCACCCCCTTGGGACAGGGGCTTTCACCCCTCCACTTT.

There are a few counts of this clonotype. The chain is built from TRBV3-1 and TRBJ2-1; D ambiguous. CDR3 length: 14 residues. Germline CDR1 LGHDT, CDR2 YNNKEL (reference sequence). With 4 bases removed from V and 7 bases from J, the gap between germline ends came to 14 bases. The DNA of the CDR3 is TGTGCCAGCAGCCCCCTGGGTAGTGGGAATGAGCAGTTCTTC. Amino acid sequence: CASSPLGSGNEQFF.

V usage is TRBV4-1 and J usage is TRBJ2-3; maybe TRBD1 (5 bases). The CDR3 runs 15 residues. Trimming took off 0 bases at V and 3 bases at J, with 10 bases between the two ends. CDR1 and CDR2 from the germline V gene are MGHRA and YSYEKL. The CDR3 is CASSQEKGVTDTQYF. For the CDR3, the DNA is TGCGCCAGCAGCCAAGAGAAAGGGGTGACAGATACGCAGTATTTT.

This clonotype occurred a few times. The rearrangement uses TRBV4-3 and TRBJ2-5; D uncertain. Germline V gene sequence: CDR1 LGHNA, CDR2 YSLEER. The CDR3 sequence is 17 residues long. The V end lost 4 bases, the J end lost 3 bases, and 21 bases lay between the germline ends. CDR3 sequence: CASSPLYSHGREETQYF. CDR3 bases: TGCGCCAGCAGCCCGCTATACTCACACGGACGGGAAGAGACCCAGTACTTC.

In nucleotides, the CDR3 is TGTGCCAGCAGTTTAAGCGTTCGGGGGCCCTACGAGCAGTACTTC. It yields the protein CASSLSVRGPYEQYF. The J gene is TRBJ2-7, the V gene TRBV12-3 or TRBV12-4; D is tentatively TRBD1 or TRBD2 (6 bases each). CDR3 length: 15 amino acids. Trimming removed 2 bases from V and 2 bases from J, with 13 bases in between.

This clonotype has just a few counts. The chain joins TRBV20-1 to TRBJ2-4; TRBD1 matches 8 bases. CDR1 is DFQATT and CDR2 is SNEGSKA in the germline V gene (reference sequence). V shed 6 bases and J 3 bases; nucleotides not matched to a gene: 4. There are 13 residues in the CDR3. CDR3 amino acids: CSANRGIKNIQYF. In DNA, the CDR3 is TGCAGTGCAAACAGGGGGATCAAAAACATTCAGTACTTC.

This rearrangement joins TRBV5-5 to TRBJ2-7, with 9 nucleotides matching TRBD1. The J segment lost 2 bases and the V segment lost 5 bases, leaving 11 bases of the junction unmatched. Germline V gives CDR1 SGHKS, CDR2 YYEKEE (reference sequence). There are 16 residues in the CDR3. In DNA, the CDR3 is TGTGCCAGCAGTCTACCGAAACAGGGGGCTCCCTACGAGCAGTACTTC. Protein product: CASSLPKQGAPYEQYF.

A few counts support this clonotype. V and J are TRBV12-3 or TRBV12-4 and TRBJ2-1, with 7 bases matching TRBD2. The trim removed 3 bases at V and 9 bases at J, leaving 5 bases unmatched. The CDR3 sequence is 13 residues long. Written as DNA, the CDR3 is TGTGCCAGCAGTTTTCAGACTAGCTCTGAGCAGTTCTTC. It codes for CASSFQTSSEQFF.

This clonotype was seen only a few times. V is TRBV28 and J is TRBJ2-5, with a tentative D call TRBD1 (6 bases). This CDR3 has 15 amino acids. Trimming pared 2 bases from V and 6 bases from J, leaving 16 bases between. Germline V CDR1 and CDR2: MDHEN, SYDVKM. In nucleotides, the CDR3 is TGTGCCAGCAGTTTAGTCGACAGGTCTGGGAAGACCCAGTACTTC. Translated, it gives CASSLVDRSGKTQYF.

The sample holds a few counts of this clonotype. The chain uses TRBV7-6 and TRBJ2-1; 12 bases line up with TRBD2. The germline CDR1 and CDR2 sequences are SGHVS and FNYEAQ. The CDR3 is 17 residues long. J gave up 4 bases and V 4 bases, and 8 bases lay outside the gene matches. The CDR3 bases are TGTGCCAGCAGCTCTTGGACTAGCGGGAAAAAGTACAATGAGCAGTTCTTC. It yields the protein CASSSWTSGKKYNEQFF.

This clonotype was recorded a few times. The chain carries TRBV5-1 and TRBJ2-5, with D perhaps matching TRBD2 (6 bases). Per germline, CDR1 SGHRS and CDR2 YFSETQ. The CDR3 covers 16 residues. The V and J ends lost 2 bases and 3 bases respectively, with 17 bases between them. As DNA, the CDR3 is TGCGCCAGCAGCTTTATACGGGAGTGGGGGAAAGAGACCCAGTACTTC. Translation: CASSFIREWGKETQYF.

The chain employs TRBV4-1 and TRBJ1-2; no clear D. This CDR3 has 14 residues. Trimming took off 0 bases at V and 6 bases at J, with 11 bases between the two ends. Germline CDR1 reads MGHRA; CDR2 reads YSYEKL. CDR3: CASSQDYKYDGYTF. CDR3 DNA: TGCGCCAGCAGCCAAGATTACAAGTACGATGGCTACACCTTC.

V and J are TRBV7-2 and TRBJ2-1; 7 positions agree with TRBD1. Germline V gene lookup returns CDR1 SGHTA and CDR2 FQGNSA. This CDR3 spans 13 amino acids. Trimming removed 0 bases from V and 9 bases from J; junction bases left unmatched: 2. The CDR3 loop reads CASSLATGAEQFF. For the CDR3, the DNA is TGTGCCAGCAGCTTAGCTACAGGGGCTGAGCAGTTCTTC.

This chain links TRBV6-1 with TRBJ2-1, with 9 bases identical to TRBD1. CDR1 and CDR2 from the germline V gene are MNHNS and SASEGT. This CDR3 spans 15 amino acids. V lost 5 bases and J lost 4; bases outside the gene matches: 6. The CDR3 nucleotides are TGTGCCAGCAGTCCAGCCGGGACAGGGTACAATGAGCAGTTCTTC. This gives the protein CASSPAGTGYNEQFF.

There are many counts of this clonotype. The rearrangement joins TRBV12-3 or TRBV12-4 to TRBJ2-7; weak D call: TRBD1 (6 bases). The CDR3 totals 14 residues. The V and J ends lost 2 bases and 1 base respectively, with 9 bases between them. The CDR3 region has the DNA TGTGCCAGCAGTTTAAGTGGACAGTCCTACGAGCAGTACTTC. This gives the protein CASSLSGQSYEQYF.

J is TRBJ2-1 and V is TRBV5-5, with D uncertain. V lost 4 bases and J 0 bases, leaving 11 bases between the germline ends. Germline V lookup: CDR1 SGHKS, CDR2 YYEKEE (reference sequence). CDR3 length equals 15 residues. The CDR3 reads CASSLRVGSYNEQFF. The CDR3, as DNA: TGTGCCAGCAGCCTCCGGGTGGGCTCCTACAATGAGCAGTTCTTC.

This clonotype has a handful of counts. This rearrangement joins TRBV2 to TRBJ2-5; D gene ambiguous. Germline lookup yields CDR1 SNHLY and CDR2 FYNNEI. V was pared by 6 bases and J by 5 bases, with 7 bases between. This CDR3 spans 11 amino acids. CDR3: CASSRWETQYF. For the CDR3, the DNA is TGTGCCAGCAGCAGGTGGGAGACCCAGTACTTC.

The gene calls are TRBV6-2 or TRBV6-3 and TRBJ2-7; 7 bases agree with TRBD2. V shed 7 bases, J shed 8 bases, and the junction held 14 bases outside the gene matches. CDR1 and CDR2 (germline): MNHEY, SVGEGT. CDR3 length: 14 residues. The CDR3 region has the DNA TGTGCCAGCATCGAGTCCCGGGGAGGGTTCAAGCAGTACTTC. Translating it yields CASIESRGGFKQYF.

This clonotype was counted only a few times. CDR3 sequence (DNA): TGCAGTGCTAGGCGGAGAGGATATGAGCAGTTCTTC. Encoded protein: CSARRRGYEQFF. The chain recombines TRBV20-1 with TRBJ2-1; D is unclear. Germline CDR1 is DFQATT and CDR2 is SNEGSKA (reference sequence). Trimming took off 3 bases at V and 8 bases at J, with 11 bases between the two ends. The CDR3 is made up of 12 amino acids.